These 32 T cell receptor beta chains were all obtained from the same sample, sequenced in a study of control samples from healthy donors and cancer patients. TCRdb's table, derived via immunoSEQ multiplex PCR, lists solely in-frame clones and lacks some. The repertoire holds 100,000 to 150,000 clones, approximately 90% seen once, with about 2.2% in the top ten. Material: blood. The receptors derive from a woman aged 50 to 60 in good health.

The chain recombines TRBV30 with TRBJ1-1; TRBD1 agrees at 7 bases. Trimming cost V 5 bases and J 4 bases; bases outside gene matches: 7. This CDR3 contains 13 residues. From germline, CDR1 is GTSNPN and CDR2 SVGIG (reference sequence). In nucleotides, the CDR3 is TGTGCCTGGTCCCTTAAGGGGGCCACTGAAGCTTTCTTT. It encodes CAWSLKGATEAFF.

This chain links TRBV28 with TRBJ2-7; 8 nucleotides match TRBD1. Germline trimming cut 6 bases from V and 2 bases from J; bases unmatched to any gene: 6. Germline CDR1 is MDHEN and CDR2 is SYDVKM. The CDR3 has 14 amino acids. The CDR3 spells CASRDRGRAYEQYF. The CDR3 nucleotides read TGTGCCAGCAGAGACAGGGGCCGGGCCTACGAGCAGTACTTC.

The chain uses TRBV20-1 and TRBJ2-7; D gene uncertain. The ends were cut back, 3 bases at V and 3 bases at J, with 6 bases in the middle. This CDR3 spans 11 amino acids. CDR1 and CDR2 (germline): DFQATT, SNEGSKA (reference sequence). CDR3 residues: CSASWGYEQYF. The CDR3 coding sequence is TGCAGTGCTAGTTGGGGCTACGAGCAGTACTTC.

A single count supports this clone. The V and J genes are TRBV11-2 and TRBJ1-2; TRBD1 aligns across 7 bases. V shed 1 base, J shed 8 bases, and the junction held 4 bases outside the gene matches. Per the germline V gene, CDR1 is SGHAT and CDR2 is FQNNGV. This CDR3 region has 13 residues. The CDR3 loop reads CASSLGTGSGYTF. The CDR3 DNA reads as TGTGCCAGCAGCTTAGGGACAGGCAGCGGCTACACCTTC.

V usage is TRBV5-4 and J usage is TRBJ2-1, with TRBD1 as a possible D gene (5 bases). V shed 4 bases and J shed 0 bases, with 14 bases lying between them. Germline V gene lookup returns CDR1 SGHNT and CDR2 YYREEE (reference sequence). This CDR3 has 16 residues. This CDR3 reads CASSGRVLSSYNEQFF. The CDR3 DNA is TGTGCCAGCAGCGGCAGGGTCCTGAGCTCCTACAATGAGCAGTTCTTC.

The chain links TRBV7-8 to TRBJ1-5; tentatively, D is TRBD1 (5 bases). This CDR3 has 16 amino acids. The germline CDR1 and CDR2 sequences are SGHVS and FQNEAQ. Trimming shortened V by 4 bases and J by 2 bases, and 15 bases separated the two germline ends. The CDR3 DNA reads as TGTGCCAGCAGCTATTCGCGCCGGGACGGCAATCAGCCCCAGCATTTT. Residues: CASSYSRRDGNQPQHF. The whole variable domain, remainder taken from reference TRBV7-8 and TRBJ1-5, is GAGVSQSPRYKVAKRGQDVALRCDPISGHVSLFWYQQALGQGPEFLTYFQNEAQLDKSGLPSDRFFAERPEGSVSTLKIQRTQQEDSAVYLCASSYSRRDGNQPQHFGDGTRLSIL.

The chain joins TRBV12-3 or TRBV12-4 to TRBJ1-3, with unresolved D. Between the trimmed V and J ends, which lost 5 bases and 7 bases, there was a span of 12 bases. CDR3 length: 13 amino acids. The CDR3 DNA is TGTGCCAGCAGTCTGGCGGCACCTAACACCATATATTTT. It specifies CASSLAAPNTIYF.

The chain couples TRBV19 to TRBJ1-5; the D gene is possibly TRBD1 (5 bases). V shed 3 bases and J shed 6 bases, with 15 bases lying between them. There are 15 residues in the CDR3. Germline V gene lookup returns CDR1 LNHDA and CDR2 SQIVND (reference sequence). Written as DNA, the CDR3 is TGTGCCAGTAGTATTGGTGCAGGGAGGGGTCAGCCCCAGCATTTT. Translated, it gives CASSIGAGRGQPQHF.

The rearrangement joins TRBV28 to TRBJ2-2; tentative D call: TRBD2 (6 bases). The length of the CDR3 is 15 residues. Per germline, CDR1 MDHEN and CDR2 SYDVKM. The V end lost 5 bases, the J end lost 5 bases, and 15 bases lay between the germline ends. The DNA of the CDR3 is TGTGCCAGCAGTAGGGGACCCGGGGGAACCGGGGAGCTGTTTTTT. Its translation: CASSRGPGGTGELFF.

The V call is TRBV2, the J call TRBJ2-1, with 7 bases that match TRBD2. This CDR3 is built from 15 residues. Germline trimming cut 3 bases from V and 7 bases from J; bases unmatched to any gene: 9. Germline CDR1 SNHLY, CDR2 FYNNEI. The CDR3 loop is CASSDVAGGSNEQFF. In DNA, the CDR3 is TGTGCCAGCAGTGATGTAGCGGGTGGGTCTAATGAGCAGTTCTTC.

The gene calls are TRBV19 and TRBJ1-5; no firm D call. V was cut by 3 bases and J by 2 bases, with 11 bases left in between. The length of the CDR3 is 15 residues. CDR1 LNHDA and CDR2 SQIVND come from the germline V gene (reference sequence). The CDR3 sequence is CASSITFSGNQPQHF. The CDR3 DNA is TGTGCCAGTAGTATTACATTCAGTGGCAATCAGCCCCAGCATTTT.

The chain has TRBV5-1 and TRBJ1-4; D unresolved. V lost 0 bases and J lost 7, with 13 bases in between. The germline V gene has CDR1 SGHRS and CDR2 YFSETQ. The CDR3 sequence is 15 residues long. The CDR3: CASSLGGSRGEKLFF. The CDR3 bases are TGCGCCAGCAGCTTGGGCGGGTCGCGGGGTGAAAAACTGTTTTTT.

CDR3 DNA: TGTGCCAGCAGCCATTCGGATTCGGACACTGAAGCTTTCTTT. Translated: CASSHSDSDTEAFF. V gene TRBV3-1 (or the pseudogene TRBV3-2) combines with J gene TRBJ1-1, with no clear D. The CDR3 loop spans 14 amino acids. The germline V gene encodes CDR1 LGHDT and CDR2 YNNKEL (reference sequence). Trimming pared 3 bases from V and 3 bases from J, leaving 11 bases between.

The CDR3 region is CASSSSQGPNEKLFF. CDR3 nucleotides: TGCGCCAGCAGCTCCTCACAGGGTCCCAATGAAAAACTGTTTTTT. The chain joins TRBV10-1 to TRBJ1-4, with D possibly TRBD1 on 6 matching bases. Germline CDR1 and CDR2: WNHNN and SYGVQD (reference sequence). Trimming stripped 6 bases from V and 5 bases from J, with 16 bases between. The CDR3 length is 15 residues.

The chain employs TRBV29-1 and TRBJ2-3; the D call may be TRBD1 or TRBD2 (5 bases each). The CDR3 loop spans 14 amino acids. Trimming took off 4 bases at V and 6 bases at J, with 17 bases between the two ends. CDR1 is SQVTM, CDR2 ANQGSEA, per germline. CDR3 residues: CSVVVGDQFDTQYF. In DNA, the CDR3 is TGCAGCGTTGTCGTCGGGGACCAGTTTGATACGCAGTATTTT.

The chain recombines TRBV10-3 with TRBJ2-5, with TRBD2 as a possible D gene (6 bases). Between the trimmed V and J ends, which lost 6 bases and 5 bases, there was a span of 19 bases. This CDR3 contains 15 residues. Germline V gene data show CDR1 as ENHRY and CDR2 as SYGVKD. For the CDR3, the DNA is TGTGCCATCAGGGGGGACCGGGACTCGAAGGAGACCCAGTACTTC. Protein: CAIRGDRDSKETQYF.

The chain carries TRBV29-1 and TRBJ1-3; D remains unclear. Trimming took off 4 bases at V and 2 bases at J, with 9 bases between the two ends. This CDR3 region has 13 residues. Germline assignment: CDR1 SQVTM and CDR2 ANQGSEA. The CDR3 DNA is TGCAGCGTTGTTTGGGGAACTGGAAACACCATATATTTT. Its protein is CSVVWGTGNTIYF. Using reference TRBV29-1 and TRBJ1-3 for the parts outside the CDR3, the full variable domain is SAVISQKPSRDICQRGTSLTIQCQVDSQVTMMFWYRQQPGQSLTLIATANQGSEATYESGFVIDKFPISRPNLTFSTLTVSNMSPEDSSIYLCSVVWGTGNTIYFGEGSWLTVV.

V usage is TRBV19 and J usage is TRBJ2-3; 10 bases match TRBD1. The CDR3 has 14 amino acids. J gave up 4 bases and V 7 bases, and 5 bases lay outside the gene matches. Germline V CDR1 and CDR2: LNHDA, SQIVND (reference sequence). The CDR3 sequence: CASKVGTGADTQYF. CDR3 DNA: TGTGCCAGTAAAGTCGGGACAGGGGCAGATACGCAGTATTTT.

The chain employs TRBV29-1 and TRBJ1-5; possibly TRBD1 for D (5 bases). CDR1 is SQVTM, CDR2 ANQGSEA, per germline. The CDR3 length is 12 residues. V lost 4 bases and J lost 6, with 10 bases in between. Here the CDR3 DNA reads TGCAGCGTTGCCCAGGGCACTCAGCCCCAGCATTTT. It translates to CSVAQGTQPQHF.

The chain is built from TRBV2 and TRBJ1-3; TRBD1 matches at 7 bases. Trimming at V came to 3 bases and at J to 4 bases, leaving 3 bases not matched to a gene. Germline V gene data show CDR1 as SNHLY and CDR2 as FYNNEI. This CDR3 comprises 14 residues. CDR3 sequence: CASSEMGQGNTIYF. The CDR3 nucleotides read TGTGCCAGCAGTGAGATGGGACAGGGAAACACCATATATTTT.

The CDR3 reads CAWRTPGVNNSPLHF. The CDR3 DNA reads TGTGCCTGGAGAACCCCAGGGGTTAATAATTCACCCCTCCACTTT. The rearrangement links TRBV30 to TRBJ1-6; TRBD1 might be the D (6 bases). V shed 3 bases and J shed 5 bases, with 14 bases lying between them. This CDR3 region has 15 residues. The V gene's germline CDR1 is GTSNPN and CDR2 SVGIG (reference sequence).

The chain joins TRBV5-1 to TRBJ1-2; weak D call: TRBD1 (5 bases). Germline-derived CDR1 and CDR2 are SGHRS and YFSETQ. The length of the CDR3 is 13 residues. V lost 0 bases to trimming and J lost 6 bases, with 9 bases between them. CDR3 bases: TGCGCCAGCAGCTTGGTAGGGGAGGATGGCTACACCTTC. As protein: CASSLVGEDGYTF.

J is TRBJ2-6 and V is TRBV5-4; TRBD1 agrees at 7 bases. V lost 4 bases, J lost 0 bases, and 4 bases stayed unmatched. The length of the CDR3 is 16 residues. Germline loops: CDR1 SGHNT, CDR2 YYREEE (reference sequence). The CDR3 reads CASSQTGPSGANVLTF. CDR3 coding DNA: TGTGCCAGCAGCCAGACAGGGCCCTCTGGGGCCAACGTCCTGACTTTC.

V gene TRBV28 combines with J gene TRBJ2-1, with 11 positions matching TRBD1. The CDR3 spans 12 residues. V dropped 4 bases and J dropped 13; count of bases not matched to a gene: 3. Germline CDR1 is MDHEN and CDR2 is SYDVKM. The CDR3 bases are TGTGCCAGCAGTTCCCGGACAGGGGGCCAGTTCTTC. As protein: CASSSRTGGQFF.

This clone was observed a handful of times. The CDR3 DNA reads TGTGCCAGCAGCTTGGAACCGGAAACCTATGGCTACACCTTC. Encoded protein: CASSLEPETYGYTF. The V call is TRBV5-6, the J call TRBJ1-2; D not resolved. Trimming left V 0 bases short and J 4 bases short, with 10 bases between. The germline gives CDR1 SGHDT, CDR2 YYEEEE. CDR3 length equals 14 residues.

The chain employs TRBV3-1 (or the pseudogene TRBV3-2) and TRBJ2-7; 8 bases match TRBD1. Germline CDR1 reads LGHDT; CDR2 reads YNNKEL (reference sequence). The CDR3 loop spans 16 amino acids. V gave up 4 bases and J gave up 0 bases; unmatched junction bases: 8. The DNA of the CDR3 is TGTGCCAGCAGCCTAAACCCGACAGGGGTCTCCTACGAGCAGTACTTC. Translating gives CASSLNPTGVSYEQYF.

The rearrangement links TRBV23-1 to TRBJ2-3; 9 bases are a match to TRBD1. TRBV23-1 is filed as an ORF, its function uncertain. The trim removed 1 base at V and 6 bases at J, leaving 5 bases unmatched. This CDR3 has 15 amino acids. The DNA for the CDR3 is TGCGCCAGCAGTCAATGGACAGGGGCGGGGGATACGCAGTATTTT. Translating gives CASSQWTGAGDTQYF.

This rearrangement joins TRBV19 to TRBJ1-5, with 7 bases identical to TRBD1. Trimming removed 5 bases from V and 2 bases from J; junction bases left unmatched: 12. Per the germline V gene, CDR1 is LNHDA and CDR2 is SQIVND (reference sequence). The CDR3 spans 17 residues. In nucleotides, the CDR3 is TGTGCCAGTAGTCCCCTAGACAGGGCTTGGGGCAATCAGCCCCAGCATTTT. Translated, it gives CASSPLDRAWGNQPQHF. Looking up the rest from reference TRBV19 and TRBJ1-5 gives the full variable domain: DGGITQSPKYLFRKEGQNVTLSCEQNLNHDAMYWYRQDPGQGLRLIYYSQIVNDFQKGDIAEGYSVSREKKESFPLTVTSAQKNPTAFYLCASSPLDRAWGNQPQHFGDGTRLSIL.

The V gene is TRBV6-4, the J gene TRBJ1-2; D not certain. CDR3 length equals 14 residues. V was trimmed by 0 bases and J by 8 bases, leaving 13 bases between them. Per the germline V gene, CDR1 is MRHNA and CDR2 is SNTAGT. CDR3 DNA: TGTGCCAGCAGTGACTCCGTCACGTCCCAGGGCTACACCTTC. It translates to CASSDSVTSQGYTF.

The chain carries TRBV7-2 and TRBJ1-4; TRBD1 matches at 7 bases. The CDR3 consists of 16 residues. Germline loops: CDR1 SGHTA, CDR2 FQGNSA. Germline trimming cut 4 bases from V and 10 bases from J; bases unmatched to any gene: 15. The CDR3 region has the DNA TGTGCCAGCAGCTCGGCCTCGACAGGGCCCCATGGAAAACTGTTTTTT. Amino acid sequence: CASSSASTGPHGKLFF.

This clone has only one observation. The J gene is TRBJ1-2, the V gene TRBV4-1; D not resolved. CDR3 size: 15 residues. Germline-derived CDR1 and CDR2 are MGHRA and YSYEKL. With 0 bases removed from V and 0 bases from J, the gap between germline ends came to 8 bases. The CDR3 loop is CASSQDQITNYGYTF. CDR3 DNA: TGCGCCAGCAGCCAAGATCAGATAACTAACTATGGCTACACCTTC.

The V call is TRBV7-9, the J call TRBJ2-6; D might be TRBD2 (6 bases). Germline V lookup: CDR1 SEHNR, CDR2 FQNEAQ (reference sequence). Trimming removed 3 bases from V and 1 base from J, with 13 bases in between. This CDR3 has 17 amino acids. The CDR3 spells CASSFGGSLSGANVLTF. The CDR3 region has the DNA TGTGCCAGCAGCTTCGGGGGATCCCTATCTGGGGCCAACGTCCTGACTTTC. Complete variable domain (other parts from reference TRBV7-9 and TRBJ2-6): DTGVSQNPRHKITKRGQNVTFRCDPISEHNRLYWYRQTLGQGPEFLTYFQNEAQLEKSRLLSDRFSAERPKGSFSTLEIQRTEQGDSAMYLCASSFGGSLSGANVLTFGAGSRLTVL.